A few counts support the clone carrying this TCR beta chain. Trimming shortened V by 6 bases and J by 3 bases, and 17 bases separated the two germline ends. Germline V CDR1 and CDR2: DFQATT, SNEGSKA (reference sequence). The CDR3 consists of 14 residues. TCRdb recomputed calls from the RT-PCR reads with MiXCR, one row per CDR3 protein. This table holds 550,000 to 750,000 distinct CDR3 sequences, approximately 15% found once. The chain recombines TRBV20-1 with TRBJ1-2; D is ambiguous. The TCR sequence derives from a female donor in good health, serving as a healthy control. The sample taken for sequencing was memory CD4+ T cells from blood. Here the CDR3 reads CSATLPTVDYGYTF. The CDR3 nucleotides read TGCAGTGCCACCCTCCCTACAGTCGACTATGGCTACACCTTC.